The T cell receptor beta chain described here comes from a study of regulatory T cells in long-lasting Graves disease. Time point here: newly diagnosed GD, antithyroid drugs for less than 3 months. Making the TCR library involved RNA that had been extracted from PBMCs. This clonotype has only a few counts. Its antigen is unknown. To make TCR beta libraries, researchers used iRepertoire HTBI primers and Arm-PCR of CDR3 regions. TCRdb analysed the multiplex PCR reads with MiXCR anew, one entry per CDR3 protein. The repertoire includes about 370,000 distinct CDR3 sequences, around a sixth of them detected once, and 22% sits in the top ten. Study-wide results and caveats: Persistent disease favored TRBV28, TRBJ1-2 and TRBJ2-5. Persistent-disease Graves' patients showed less TCR diversity than new cases.

Between the trimmed V and J ends, which lost 4 bases and 6 bases, there was a span of 16 bases. The CDR3 sequence is 15 residues long. The V gene's germline CDR1 is SGHVS and CDR2 FNYEAQ. Sequenced here: peripheral blood mononuclear cells (PBMCs), sampled at new diagnosis, from a patient treated with antithyroid drugs. V is TRBV7-6 and J is TRBJ1-3; D remains ambiguous. The origin of this receptor is a female donor with Graves disease. The CDR3 coding sequence is TGTGCCAGCAGCTCAAACCATCCTAAAGCAAACACCATATATTTT. Translating gives CASSSNHPKANTIYF.